The 5 T cell receptor beta chains below come from one sample, sequenced in a study of blood T cell repertoires in COVID-19. Sequencing used immunoSEQ multiplex PCR; TCRdb keeps in-frame clones, though not all of them. The table includes about 28,000 clones, 93% detected once. The specimen sequenced was peripheral blood. Source of these receptors: a woman aged 65 to 85 with COVID-19, enrolled during active disease.

The chain is built from TRBV9 and TRBJ1-2, with TRBD1 matching over 7 bases. This CDR3 contains 14 residues. CDR1 is SGDLS, CDR2 YYNGEE, per germline. V was pared by 4 bases and J by 7 bases, with 10 bases of the junction left unmatched. The chain's CDR3 is CASSFIEGAGGYTF. The DNA for the CDR3 is TGTGCCAGCAGCTTCATAGAGGGGGCAGGTGGCTACACCTTC.

This rearrangement joins TRBV18 to TRBJ1-1, with TRBD1 identical over 7 bases. Germline CDR1 KGHSH, CDR2 LQKENI. The CDR3 consists of 12 residues. V dropped 4 bases and J dropped 8; count of bases not matched to a gene: 4. CDR3 residues: CASSRLTGEAFF. CDR3 bases: TGTGCCAGCTCACGTCTGACAGGGGAAGCTTTCTTT.

The chain couples TRBV5-1 to TRBJ2-1; 8 nucleotides line up with TRBD1. The V gene end was trimmed by 0 bases and the J gene end by 9 bases; junction bases not matched to a gene: 5. Per the germline V gene, CDR1 is SGHRS and CDR2 is YFSETQ. The CDR3 is 14 amino acids. In nucleotides, the CDR3 is TGCGCCAGCAGCTTGGGAGACAGGGGTGCTGAGCAGTTCTTC. Translated: CASSLGDRGAEQFF.

The rearrangement uses TRBV7-9 and TRBJ1-3; D is unclear. This CDR3 has 11 amino acids. V was shortened by 3 bases and J by 8 bases, with 5 bases between the two germline ends. Per germline, CDR1 SEHNR and CDR2 FQNEAQ (reference sequence). This CDR3 is CASSLRDTIYF. CDR3 bases: TGTGCCAGCAGCTTGAGGGACACCATATATTTT. Full variable domain (missing parts from reference TRBV7-9 and TRBJ1-3): DTGVSQNPRHKITKRGQNVTFRCDPISEHNRLYWYRQTLGQGPEFLTYFQNEAQLEKSRLLSDRFSAERPKGSFSTLEIQRTEQGDSAMYLCASSLRDTIYFGEGSWLTVV.

The chain employs TRBV5-4 and TRBJ2-2, with 11 bases identical to TRBD2. The CDR3 runs 15 residues. V lost 6 bases, J lost 5 bases, and 6 bases stayed unmatched. The germline gives CDR1 SGHNT, CDR2 YYREEE (reference sequence). CDR3: CASTLSSGRTGELFF. The DNA for the CDR3 is TGTGCCAGCACCCTATCTAGCGGGAGGACCGGGGAGCTGTTTTTT.